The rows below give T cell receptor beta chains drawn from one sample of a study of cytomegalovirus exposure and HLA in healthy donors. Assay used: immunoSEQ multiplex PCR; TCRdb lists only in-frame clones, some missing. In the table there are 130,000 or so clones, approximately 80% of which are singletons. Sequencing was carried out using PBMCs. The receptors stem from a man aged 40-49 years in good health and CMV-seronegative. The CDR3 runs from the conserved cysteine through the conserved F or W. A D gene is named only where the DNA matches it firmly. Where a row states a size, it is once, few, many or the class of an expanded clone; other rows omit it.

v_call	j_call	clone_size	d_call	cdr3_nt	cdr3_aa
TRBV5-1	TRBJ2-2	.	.	TGCGCCAGCAGCTTGTGGGGACTGTCGAACACCGGGGAGCTGTTTTTT	CASSLWGLSNTGELFF
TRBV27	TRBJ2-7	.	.	TGTGCCGTGAATAGGCCGGGGGACTACGAGCAGTACTTC	CAVNRPGDYEQYF
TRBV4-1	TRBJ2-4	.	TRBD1	TGCGCCAGCAGCCAAGCGGGGGACAGGTTTGAGGGGAACAGTCAGTACTTC	CASSQAGDRFEGNSQYF
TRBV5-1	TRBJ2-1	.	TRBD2	TGCGCCAGCAGCTTTTCATGGACTAGCGAAGGGGGTGAGCAGTTCTTC	CASSFSWTSEGGEQFF
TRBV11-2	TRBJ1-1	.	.	TGTGCCAGCAGCCCATGGGACACTATGAACACTGAAGCTTTCTTT	CASSPWDTMNTEAFF
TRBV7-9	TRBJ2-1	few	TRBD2	TGTGCCAGCAGCTCGGGACTAGCGGGAACCTACAATGAGCAGTTCTTC	CASSSGLAGTYNEQFF
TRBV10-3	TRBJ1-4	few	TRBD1	TGTGCCATCAGTGAGGGACAGGGGGTGTCTCGAGAAAAACTGTTTTTT	CAISEGQGVSREKLFF
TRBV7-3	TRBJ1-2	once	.	TGTGCCAGCAGCCCGGGCCAGGGGCCATATGGCTACACCTTC	CASSPGQGPYGYTF
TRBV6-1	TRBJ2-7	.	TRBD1	TGTGCCTCCTCACAGGGGGGAAGCTCCTACGAGCAGTACTTC	CASSQGGSSYEQYF
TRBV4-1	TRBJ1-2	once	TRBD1	TGCGCCAGCAGCCAAGGTTGGACAGGGGTTGACTATGGCTACACCTTC	CASSQGWTGVDYGYTF
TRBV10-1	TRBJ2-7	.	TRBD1	TGCGCCAGCAGTGTCCTAAAGACAGGGGAGCAGTACTTC	CASSVLKTGEQYF
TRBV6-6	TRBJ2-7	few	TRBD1	TGTGCCAGCAGTTACGAAGGGACAGGGGGCTACGAGCAGTACTTC	CASSYEGTGGYEQYF
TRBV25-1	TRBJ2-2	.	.	TGTGCCGTAAATGGGGCGCCGGACACCGGGGAGCTGTTTTTT	CAVNGAPDTGELFF
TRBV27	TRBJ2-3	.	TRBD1	TGTGCCAGCAGCAGACAGGGGTTTAGAGATACGCAGTATTTT	CASSRQGFRDTQYF
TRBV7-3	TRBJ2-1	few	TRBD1	TGTGCCAGCAGCTTATCTCAGGGGGCGAGTGAGCAGTTCTTC	CASSLSQGASEQFF
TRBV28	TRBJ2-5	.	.	TGTGCCAGCAGGTTCCAGCGGGCGAAAGAGACCCAGTACTTC	CASRFQRAKETQYF
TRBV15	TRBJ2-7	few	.	TGTGCCACCAGCAGAGAAACCCGGTACGAGCAGTACTTC	CATSRETRYEQYF
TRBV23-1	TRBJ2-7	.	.	TGCGCCAGCAGTCAATCTCTGGCGGTCGGCTACGAGCAGTACTTC	CASSQSLAVGYEQYF
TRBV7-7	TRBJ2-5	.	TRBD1	TGTGCCAGCAGCAGAGGACAGGGAGAGACCCAGTACTTC	CASSRGQGETQYF
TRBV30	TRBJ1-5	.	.	TGTGCCTGGAGTGGGGCAGGGCTTCAGCCCCAGCATTTT	CAWSGAGLQPQHF
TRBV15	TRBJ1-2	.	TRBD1	TGTGCCACCAGCAGCTTTTACGACAGGGGGAACTATGGCTACACCTTC	CATSSFYDRGNYGYTF
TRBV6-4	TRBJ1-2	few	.	TGTGCCAGCAGCCCCTCGGTAGTCTATGGCTACACCTTC	CASSPSVVYGYTF
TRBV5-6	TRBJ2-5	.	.	TGTGCCAGCAGCCCGAACCCTCCAGGGGTAGGAGAGACCCAGTACTTC	CASSPNPPGVGETQYF
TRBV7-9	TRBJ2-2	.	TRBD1	TGTGCCAGCAGCCCCGACAGGGCCTTGAACACCGGGGAGCTGTTTTTT	CASSPDRALNTGELFF